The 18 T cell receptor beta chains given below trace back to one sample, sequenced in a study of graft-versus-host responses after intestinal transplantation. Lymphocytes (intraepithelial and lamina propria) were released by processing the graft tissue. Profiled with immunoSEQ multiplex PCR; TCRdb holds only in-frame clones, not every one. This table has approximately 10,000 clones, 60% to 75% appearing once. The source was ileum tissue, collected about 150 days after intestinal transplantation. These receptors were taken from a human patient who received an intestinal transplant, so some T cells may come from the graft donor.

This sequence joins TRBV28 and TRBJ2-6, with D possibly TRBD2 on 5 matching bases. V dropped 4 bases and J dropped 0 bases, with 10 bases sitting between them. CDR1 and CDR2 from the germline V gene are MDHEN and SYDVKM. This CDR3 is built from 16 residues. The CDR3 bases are TGTGCCAGCAGTTCGCCGGGGTCCTCTGGGGCCAACGTCCTGACTTTC. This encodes CASSSPGSSGANVLTF.

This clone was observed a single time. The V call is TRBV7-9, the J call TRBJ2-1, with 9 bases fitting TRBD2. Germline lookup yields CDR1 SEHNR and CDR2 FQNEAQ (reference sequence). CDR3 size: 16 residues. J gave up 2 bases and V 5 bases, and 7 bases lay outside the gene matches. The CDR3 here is CASSLLAGPAYNEQFF. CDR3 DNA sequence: TGTGCCAGCAGCCTCCTAGCGGGGCCCGCCTACAATGAGCAGTTCTTC.

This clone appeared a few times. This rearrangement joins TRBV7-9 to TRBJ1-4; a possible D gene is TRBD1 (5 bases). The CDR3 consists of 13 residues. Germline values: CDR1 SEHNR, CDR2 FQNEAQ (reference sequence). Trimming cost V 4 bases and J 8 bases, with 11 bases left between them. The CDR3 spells CASSSDIREKLFF. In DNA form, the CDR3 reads TGTGCCAGCAGCTCGGACATACGGGAAAAACTGTTTTTT.

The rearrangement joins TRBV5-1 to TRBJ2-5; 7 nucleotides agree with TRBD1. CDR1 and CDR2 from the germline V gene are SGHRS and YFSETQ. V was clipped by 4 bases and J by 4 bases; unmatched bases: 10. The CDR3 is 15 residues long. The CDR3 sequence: CASSIQQGPAETQYF. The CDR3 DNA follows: TGCGCCAGCAGCATCCAACAGGGGCCCGCAGAGACCCAGTACTTC. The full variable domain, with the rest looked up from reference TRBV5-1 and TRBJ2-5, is KAGVTQTPRYLIKTRGQQVTLSCSPISGHRSVSWYQQTPGQGLQFLFEYFSETQRNKGNFPGRFSGRQFSNSRSEMNVSTLELGDSALYLCASSIQQGPAETQYFGPGTRLLVL.

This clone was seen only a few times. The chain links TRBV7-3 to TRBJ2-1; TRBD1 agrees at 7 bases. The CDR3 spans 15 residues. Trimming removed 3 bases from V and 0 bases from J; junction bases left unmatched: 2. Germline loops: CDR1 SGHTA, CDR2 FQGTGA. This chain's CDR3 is CASSFRDSSYNEQFF. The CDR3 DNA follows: TGTGCCAGCAGCTTCCGGGACAGCTCCTACAATGAGCAGTTCTTC.

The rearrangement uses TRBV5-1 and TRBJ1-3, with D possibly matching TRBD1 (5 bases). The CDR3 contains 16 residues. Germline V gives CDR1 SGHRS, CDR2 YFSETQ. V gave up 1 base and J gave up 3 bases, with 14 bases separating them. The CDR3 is CASSLSTGTVGNTIYF. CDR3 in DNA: TGCGCCAGCAGCTTGAGTACCGGGACTGTTGGAAACACCATATATTTT.

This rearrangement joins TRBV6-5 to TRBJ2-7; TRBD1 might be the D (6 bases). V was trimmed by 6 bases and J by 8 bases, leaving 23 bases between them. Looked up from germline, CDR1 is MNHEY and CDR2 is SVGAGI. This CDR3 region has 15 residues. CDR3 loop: CASRDPRGEEGKQYF. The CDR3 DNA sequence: TGTGCCAGCAGGGACCCCAGGGGCGAGGAAGGGAAGCAGTACTTC.

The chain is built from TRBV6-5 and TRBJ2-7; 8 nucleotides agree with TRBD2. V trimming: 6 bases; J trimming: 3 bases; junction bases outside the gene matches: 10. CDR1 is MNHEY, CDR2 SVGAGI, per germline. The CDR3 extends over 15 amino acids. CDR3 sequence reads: CASRPEGGGYYEQYF. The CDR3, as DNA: TGTGCCAGCAGACCGGAGGGCGGGGGGTACTACGAGCAGTACTTC.

In DNA, the CDR3 is TGCGCCAGCAGCTTGGGCGCCACCGGGGAGCTGTTTTTT. It specifies CASSLGATGELFF. This chain connects TRBV5-1 to TRBJ2-2; D gene uncertain. V was shortened by 0 bases and J by 4 bases, with 4 bases between the two germline ends. Germline V gene data show CDR1 as SGHRS and CDR2 as YFSETQ. The CDR3 has 13 amino acids.

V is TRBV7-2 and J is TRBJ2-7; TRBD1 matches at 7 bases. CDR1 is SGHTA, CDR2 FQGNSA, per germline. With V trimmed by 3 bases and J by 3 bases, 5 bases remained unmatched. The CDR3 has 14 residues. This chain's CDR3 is CASSLRGTDYEQYF. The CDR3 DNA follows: TGTGCCAGCAGCTTGCGAGGGACAGACTACGAGCAGTACTTC.

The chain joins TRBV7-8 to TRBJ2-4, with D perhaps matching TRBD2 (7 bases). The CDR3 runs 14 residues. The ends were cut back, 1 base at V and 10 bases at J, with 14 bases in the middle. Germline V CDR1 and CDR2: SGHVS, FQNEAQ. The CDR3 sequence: CASSLVRGGGIQYF. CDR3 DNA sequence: TGTGCCAGCAGCTTAGTGAGGGGGGGAGGTATTCAGTACTTC.

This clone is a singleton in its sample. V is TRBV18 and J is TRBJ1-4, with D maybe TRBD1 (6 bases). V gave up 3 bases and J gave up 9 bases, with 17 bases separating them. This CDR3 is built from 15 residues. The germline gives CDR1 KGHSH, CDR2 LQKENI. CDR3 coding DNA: TGTGCCAGCTCACCCAAAACAATAACAGGGCAAAAACTGTTTTTT. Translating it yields CASSPKTITGQKLFF.

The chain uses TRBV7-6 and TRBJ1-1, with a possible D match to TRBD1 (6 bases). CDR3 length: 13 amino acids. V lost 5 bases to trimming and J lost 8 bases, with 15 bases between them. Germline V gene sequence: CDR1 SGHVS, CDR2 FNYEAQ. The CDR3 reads CASSPNPGTEAFF. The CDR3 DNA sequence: TGTGCCAGCAGCCCAAATCCAGGGACAGAAGCTTTCTTT.

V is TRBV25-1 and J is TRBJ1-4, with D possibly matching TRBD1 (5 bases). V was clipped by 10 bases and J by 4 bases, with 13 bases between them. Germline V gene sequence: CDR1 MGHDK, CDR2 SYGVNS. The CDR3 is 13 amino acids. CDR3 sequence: CATSDSLNEKLFF. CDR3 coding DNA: TGTGCCACCTCCGACAGCCTTAATGAAAAACTGTTTTTT.

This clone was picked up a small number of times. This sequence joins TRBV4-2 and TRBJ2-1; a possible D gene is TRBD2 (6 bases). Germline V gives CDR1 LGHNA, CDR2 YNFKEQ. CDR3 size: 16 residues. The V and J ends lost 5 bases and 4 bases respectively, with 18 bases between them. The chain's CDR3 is CASSLAVRDGYNEQFF. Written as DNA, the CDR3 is TGTGCCAGCAGCTTGGCCGTGCGGGACGGATACAATGAGCAGTTCTTC.

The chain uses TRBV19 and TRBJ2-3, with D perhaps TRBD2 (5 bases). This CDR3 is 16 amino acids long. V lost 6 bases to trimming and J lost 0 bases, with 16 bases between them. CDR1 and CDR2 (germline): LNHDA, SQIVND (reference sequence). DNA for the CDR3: TGTGCCAGTAGCCCGGCGAGAGGGCTCAGCACAGATACGCAGTATTTT. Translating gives CASSPARGLSTDTQYF.

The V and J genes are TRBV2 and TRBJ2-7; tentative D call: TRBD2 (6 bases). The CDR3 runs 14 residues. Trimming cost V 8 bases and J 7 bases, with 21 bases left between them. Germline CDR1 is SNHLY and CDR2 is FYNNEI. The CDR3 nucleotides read TGTGCCAGCGGTATAGCGGCCGGGGCGGGGGAGCAGTACTTC. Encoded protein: CASGIAAGAGEQYF.

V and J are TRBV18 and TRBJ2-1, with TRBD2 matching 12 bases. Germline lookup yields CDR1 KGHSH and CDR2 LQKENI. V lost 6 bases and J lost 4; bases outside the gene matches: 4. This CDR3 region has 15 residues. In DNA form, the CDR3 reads TGTGCCAGCTCTCGGACTAGCGGGAATTACAATGAGCAGTTCTTC. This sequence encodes CASSRTSGNYNEQFF.